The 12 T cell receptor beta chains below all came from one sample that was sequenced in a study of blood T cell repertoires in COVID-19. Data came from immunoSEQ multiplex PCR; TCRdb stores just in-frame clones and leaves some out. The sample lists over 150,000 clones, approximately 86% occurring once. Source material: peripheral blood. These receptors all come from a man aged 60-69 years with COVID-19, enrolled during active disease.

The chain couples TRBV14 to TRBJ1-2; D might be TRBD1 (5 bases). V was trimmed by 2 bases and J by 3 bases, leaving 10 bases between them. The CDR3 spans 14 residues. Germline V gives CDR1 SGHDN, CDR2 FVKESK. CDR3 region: CASSQRFRDYGYTF. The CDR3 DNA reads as TGTGCCAGCAGCCAACGTTTCAGGGACTATGGCTACACCTTC.

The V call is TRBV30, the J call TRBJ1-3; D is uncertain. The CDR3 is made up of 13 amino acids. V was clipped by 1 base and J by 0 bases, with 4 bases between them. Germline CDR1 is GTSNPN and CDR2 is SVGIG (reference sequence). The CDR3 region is CAWSDSSGNTIYF. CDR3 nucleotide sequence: TGTGCCTGGAGTGACAGCTCTGGAAACACCATATATTTT.

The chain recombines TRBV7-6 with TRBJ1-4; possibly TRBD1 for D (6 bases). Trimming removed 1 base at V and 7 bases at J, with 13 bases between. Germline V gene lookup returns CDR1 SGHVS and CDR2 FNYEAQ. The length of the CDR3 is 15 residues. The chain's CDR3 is CASSLGGGKVEKLFF. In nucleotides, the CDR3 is TGTGCCAGCAGCTTAGGAGGGGGAAAGGTTGAAAAACTGTTTTTT.

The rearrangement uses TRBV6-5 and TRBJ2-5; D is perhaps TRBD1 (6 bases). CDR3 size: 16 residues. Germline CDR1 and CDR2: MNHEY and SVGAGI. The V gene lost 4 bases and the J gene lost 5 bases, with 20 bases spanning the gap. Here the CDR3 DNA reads TGTGCCAGCAGTTCCCCCGCCGGGACAAGCGGCGAGACCCAGTACTTC. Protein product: CASSSPAGTSGETQYF.

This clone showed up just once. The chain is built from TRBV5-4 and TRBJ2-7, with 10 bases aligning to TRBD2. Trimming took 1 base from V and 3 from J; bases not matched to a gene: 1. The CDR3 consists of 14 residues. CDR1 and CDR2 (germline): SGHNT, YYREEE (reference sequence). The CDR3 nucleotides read TGTGCCAGCAGCTTGTCTAGCGGGGGCTACGAGCAGTACTTC. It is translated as CASSLSSGGYEQYF.

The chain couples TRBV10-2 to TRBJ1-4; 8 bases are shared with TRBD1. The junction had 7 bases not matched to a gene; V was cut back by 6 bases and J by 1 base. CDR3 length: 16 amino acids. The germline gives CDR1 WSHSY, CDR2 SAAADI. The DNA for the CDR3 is TGCGCCAGCAGCGCCTACGACAGGGGAACTAATGAAAAACTGTTTTTT. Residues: CASSAYDRGTNEKLFF.

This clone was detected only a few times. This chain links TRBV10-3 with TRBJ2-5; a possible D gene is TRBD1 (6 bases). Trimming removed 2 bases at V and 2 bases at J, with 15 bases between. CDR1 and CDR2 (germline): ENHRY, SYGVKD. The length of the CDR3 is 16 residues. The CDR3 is CAISEGAGVVQETQYF. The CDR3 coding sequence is TGTGCCATCAGTGAGGGGGCAGGGGTGGTACAAGAGACCCAGTACTTC.

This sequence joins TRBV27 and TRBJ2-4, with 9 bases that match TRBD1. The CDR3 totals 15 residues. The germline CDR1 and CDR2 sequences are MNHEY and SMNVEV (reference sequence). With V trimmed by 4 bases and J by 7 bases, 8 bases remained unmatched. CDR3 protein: CASSSPVGTGNIQYF. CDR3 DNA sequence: TGTGCCAGCAGTTCCCCCGTAGGGACAGGGAACATTCAGTACTTC.

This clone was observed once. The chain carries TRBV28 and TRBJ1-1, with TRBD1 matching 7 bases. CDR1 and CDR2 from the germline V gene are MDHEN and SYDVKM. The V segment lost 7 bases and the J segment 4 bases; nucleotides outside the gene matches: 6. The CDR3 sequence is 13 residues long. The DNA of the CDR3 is TGTGCCAGCAATCTGTACAGGGGCACTGAAGCTTTCTTT. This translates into CASNLYRGTEAFF.

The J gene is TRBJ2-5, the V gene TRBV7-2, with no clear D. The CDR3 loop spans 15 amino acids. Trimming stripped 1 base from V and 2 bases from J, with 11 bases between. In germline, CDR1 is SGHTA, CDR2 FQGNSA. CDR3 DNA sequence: TGTGCCAGCAGCTTAGATCGCGGATTACAAGAGACCCAGTACTTC. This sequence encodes CASSLDRGLQETQYF.

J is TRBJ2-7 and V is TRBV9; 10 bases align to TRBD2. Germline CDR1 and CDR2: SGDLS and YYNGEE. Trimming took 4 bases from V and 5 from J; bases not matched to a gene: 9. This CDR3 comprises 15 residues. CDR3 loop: CASSSQAGGYDEQYF. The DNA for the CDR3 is TGTGCCAGCAGCTCTCAAGCGGGAGGGTACGACGAGCAGTACTTC.

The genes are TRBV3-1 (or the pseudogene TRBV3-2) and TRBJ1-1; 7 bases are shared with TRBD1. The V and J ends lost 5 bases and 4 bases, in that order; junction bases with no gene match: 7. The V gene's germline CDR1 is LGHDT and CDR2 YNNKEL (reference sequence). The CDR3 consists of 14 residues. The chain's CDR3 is CASSSTGSGTEAFF. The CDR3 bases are TGTGCCAGCAGCTCGACAGGGAGCGGCACTGAAGCTTTCTTT.